This TCR beta chain was obtained from a study of shared clonotypes between healthy human individuals. Unmatched junction bases numbered 3, after V lost 2 bases and J lost 6 bases. The germline V gene has CDR1 SGHRS and CDR2 YFSETQ. The CDR3 contains 13 residues. Sequencing used immunoSEQ multiplex PCR; TCRdb keeps in-frame clones, though not all of them. The sample carries about 500,000 clones, approximately 71% recorded once. This sequence originates from a woman aged 40 to 49 in good health. Some clones in this sample may be carry-over from other donors' samples. The V and J genes are TRBV5-1 and TRBJ1-1, with 8 bases that match TRBD1. Material for sequencing was PBMCs. CDR3 in DNA: TGCGCCAGCAGCTTAGCACAGGGGGCTGAAGCTTTCTTT. Its translation: CASSLAQGAEAFF.